A single sample is the source of the 13 T cell receptor beta chains below, sequenced in a study of glioma-infiltrating T cells after dendritic cell vaccination. Time point given: after dendritic cell vaccination, including at tumor progression/relapse. This table comes from immunoSEQ multiplex PCR, and its TCRdb copy is limited to in-frame clones, with some not included. The sample records about 10,000 clones, 81% being singletons. The material sequenced was blood, taken after dendritic cell vaccination. These TCRs come from a human donor with glioblastoma.

The chain has TRBV6-4 and TRBJ1-5, with D possibly matching TRBD1 (5 bases). The CDR3 runs 14 residues. V was trimmed by 3 bases and J by 4 bases, leaving 10 bases between them. Germline CDR1 reads MRHNA; CDR2 reads SNTAGT. In DNA, the CDR3 is TGTGCCAGCAGTGATGGGGGAGGTAATCAGCCCCAGCATTTT. Protein: CASSDGGGNQPQHF.

The chain carries TRBV19 and TRBJ2-2; D not certain. Germline V CDR1 and CDR2: LNHDA, SQIVND (reference sequence). There are 17 residues in the CDR3. V gave up 3 bases and J gave up 4 bases, with 18 bases separating them. DNA of the CDR3: TGTGCCAGTAGTATTGGGCCTGGCAGGTCTCTCACCGGGGAGCTGTTTTTT. Its translation is CASSIGPGRSLTGELFF.

The chain links TRBV30 to TRBJ2-1; D may be TRBD2 (6 bases). The germline V and J ends were trimmed by 4 bases and 2 bases, with 21 bases remaining between them. The CDR3 runs to 17 residues. The V gene's germline CDR1 is GTSNPN and CDR2 SVGIG (reference sequence). For the CDR3, the DNA is TGTGCCTGGACAACCAAGCGGGCCGGACGGCCCTACAATGAGCAGTTCTTC. It is translated as CAWTTKRAGRPYNEQFF.

This clone was observed once. One end of the junction is discordant with germline, which a read error may explain. The chain is built from TRBV10-2 and TRBJ1-2; D is undetermined. The CDR3 length is 11 residues. Germline values: CDR1 WSHSY, CDR2 SAAADI. The CDR3 loop reads CASSESYLTSF. The CDR3 DNA follows: TGCGCCAGCAGTGAGTCGTATTTAACTTCCTTC.

The chain links TRBV27 to TRBJ2-7; 7 positions match TRBD1. This CDR3 has 16 residues. The germline V gene encodes CDR1 MNHEY and CDR2 SMNVEV (reference sequence). The trim removed 3 bases at V and 0 bases at J, leaving 8 bases unmatched. The CDR3 sequence is CASSFLKSGGSYEQYF. The CDR3 bases are TGTGCCAGCAGTTTCCTTAAGTCAGGGGGCTCCTACGAGCAGTACTTC.

This chain uses TRBV28 with TRBJ2-2; 7 positions match TRBD1. The CDR3 loop spans 14 amino acids. Trimming removed 11 bases from V and 2 bases from J; junction bases left unmatched: 8. Germline V gives CDR1 MDHEN, CDR2 SYDVKM. The DNA for the CDR3 is TGTGCCTTACGAGGGACAGTTAACACCGGGGAGCTGTTTTTT. Translated, it gives CALRGTVNTGELFF. Based on the CDR3 plus reference TRBV28 and TRBJ2-2, the full variable domain is DVKVTQSSRYLVKRTGEKVFLECVQDMDHENMFWYRQDPGLGLRLIYFSYDVKMKEKGDIPEGYSVSREKKERFSLILESASTNQTSMYLCALRGTVNTGELFFGEGSRLTVL.

V is TRBV11-2 and J is TRBJ2-1, with D unclear. The CDR3 covers 14 residues. From germline, CDR1 is SGHAT and CDR2 FQNNGV. Trimming took 5 bases from V and 0 from J, leaving 8 bases between them. CDR3 nucleotides: TGTGCCAGCAGCCAGATGGCCTCCTACAATGAGCAGTTCTTC. Its translation is CASSQMASYNEQFF. Complete variable domain (other parts from reference TRBV11-2 and TRBJ2-1): EAGVAQSPRYKIIEKRQSVAFWCNPISGHATLYWYQQILGQGPKLLIQFQNNGVVDDSQLPKDRFSAERLKGVDSTLKIQPAKLEDSAVYLCASSQMASYNEQFFGPGTRLTVL.

This clone was recorded a few times. The chain recombines TRBV7-9 with TRBJ2-7, with 9 bases matching TRBD1. The CDR3 totals 18 residues. Germline CDR1 and CDR2: SEHNR and FQNEAQ (reference sequence). With V trimmed by 5 bases and J by 0 bases, 14 bases remained unmatched. The CDR3 region has the DNA TGTGCCAGCAGCACATCCCTCGGACAGGGGCTAAGCTCCTACGAGCAGTACTTC. Its translation: CASSTSLGQGLSSYEQYF. Filled out from reference TRBV7-9 and TRBJ2-7, the complete variable domain reads DTGVSQNPRHKITKRGQNVTFRCDPISEHNRLYWYRQTLGQGPEFLTYFQNEAQLEKSRLLSDRFSAERPKGSFSTLEIQRTEQGDSAMYLCASSTSLGQGLSSYEQYFGPGTRLTVT.

This clone came up a few times. The rearrangement joins TRBV28 to TRBJ2-4; 9 bases agree with TRBD2. The CDR3 is 14 residues long. The V gene's germline CDR1 is MDHEN and CDR2 SYDVKM. Trimming removed 2 bases from V and 12 bases from J; junction bases left unmatched: 8. CDR3 sequence: CASSLGAGGRNQYF. CDR3 DNA: TGTGCCAGCAGTTTAGGGGCGGGAGGGCGGAATCAGTACTTC.

This sequence joins TRBV28 and TRBJ2-7, with 15 positions matching TRBD2. Germline V CDR1 and CDR2: MDHEN, SYDVKM. CDR3 size: 18 residues. The V gene end was trimmed by 6 bases and the J gene end by 0 bases; junction bases not matched to a gene: 9. In DNA form, the CDR3 reads TGTGCCAGCAGACCCCCGGGACTAGCGGGGGGTTACTCCTACGAGCAGTACTTC. Encoded protein: CASRPPGLAGGYSYEQYF.

J is TRBJ2-2 and V is TRBV2; 7 bases map to TRBD2. The V gene's germline CDR1 is SNHLY and CDR2 FYNNEI. CDR3 length: 14 residues. V was clipped by 7 bases and J by 1 base; unmatched bases: 3. The CDR3 here is CASKKRENTGELFF. The CDR3 nucleotides are TGTGCCAGCAAGAAGCGGGAGAACACCGGGGAGCTGTTTTTT.

This clone was observed once. J is TRBJ1-2 and V is TRBV27; a weak D match, TRBD1 (5 bases). The CDR3 is 14 amino acids. In germline, CDR1 is MNHEY, CDR2 SMNVEV (reference sequence). The V gene lost 5 bases and the J gene lost 5 bases, with 15 bases spanning the gap. CDR3 protein: CASSGAGLTYGYTF. DNA for the CDR3: TGTGCCAGCAGTGGGGCAGGCCTCACATATGGCTACACCTTC.

The chain links TRBV5-1 to TRBJ2-6; the D gene is possibly TRBD2 (5 bases). Trimming shortened V by 4 bases and J by 3 bases, and 11 bases separated the two germline ends. The CDR3 is 15 amino acids. CDR1 is SGHRS and CDR2 is YFSETQ in the germline V gene. The CDR3 DNA reads as TGCGCCAGCAGCCCCCCCCGGGGTGGGGCCAACGTCCTGACTTTC. Protein product: CASSPPRGGANVLTF.